This entry describes one TCR beta chain. The source of the sample is a study of control samples from healthy donors and cancer patients. Data came from immunoSEQ multiplex PCR; TCRdb stores just in-frame clones and leaves some out. The sample lists about 120,000 clones; approximately 94% were seen once. The receptor was isolated from a man aged 50 or older with head and neck cancer. The sample consisted of PBMCs.

The CDR3 loop reads CASSLGGGTDTQYF. The DNA for the CDR3 is TGCGCCAGCAGCTTAGGCGGTGGCACAGATACGCAGTATTTT. The chain uses TRBV5-1 and TRBJ2-3; D is ambiguous. CDR3 size: 14 residues. V gave up 2 bases and J gave up 1 base, with 8 bases separating them. Germline CDR1 and CDR2: SGHRS and YFSETQ.